This T cell receptor beta chain appears in the sequencing data of a study of Ad26.COV2.S vaccination and SARS-CoV-2 variants. Assay: immunoSEQ multiplex PCR; the TCRdb copy retains only in-frame clones and omits some. The sample lists about 350,000 clones, 92% occurring once. The V segment lost 0 bases and the J segment 4 bases; nucleotides outside the gene matches: 9. The germline V gene encodes CDR1 MNHEY and CDR2 SVGEGT. CDR3 length: 18 residues. A remark on this clone: Its target is unknown.

Study-wide points: The study found similar non-spike TCR breadth in vaccine and placebo recipients.

The sample in question was peripheral blood, obtained after recovery from COVID-19. The receptor's source is a human donor who had recovered from COVID-19. This chain uses TRBV6-2 or TRBV6-3 with TRBJ2-1, with TRBD2 matching over 10 bases. The CDR3 bases are TGTGCCAGCAGTTACTCCCCTCAGCGGGGGGGGGTATACAATGAGCAGTTCTTC. It encodes CASSYSPQRGGVYNEQFF.